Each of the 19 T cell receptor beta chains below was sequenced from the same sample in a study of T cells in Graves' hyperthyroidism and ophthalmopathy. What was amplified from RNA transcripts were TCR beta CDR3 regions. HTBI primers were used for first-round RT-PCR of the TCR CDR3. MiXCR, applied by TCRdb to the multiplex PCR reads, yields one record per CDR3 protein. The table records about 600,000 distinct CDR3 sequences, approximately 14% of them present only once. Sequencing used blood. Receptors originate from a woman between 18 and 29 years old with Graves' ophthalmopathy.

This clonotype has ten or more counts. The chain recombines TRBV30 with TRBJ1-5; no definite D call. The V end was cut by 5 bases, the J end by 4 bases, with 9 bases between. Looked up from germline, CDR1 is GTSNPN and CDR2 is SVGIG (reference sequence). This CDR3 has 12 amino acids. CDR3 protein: CAWCRDNQPQHF. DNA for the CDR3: TGTGCCTGGTGCCGGGATAATCAGCCCCAGCATTTT.

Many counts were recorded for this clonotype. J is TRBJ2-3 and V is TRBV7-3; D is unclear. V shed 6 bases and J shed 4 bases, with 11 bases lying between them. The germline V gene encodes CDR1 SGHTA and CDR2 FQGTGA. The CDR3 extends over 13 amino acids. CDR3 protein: CASSSASPDTQYF. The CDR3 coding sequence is TGTGCCAGCAGTTCCGCCAGTCCAGATACGCAGTATTTT. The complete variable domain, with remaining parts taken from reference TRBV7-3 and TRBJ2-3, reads GAGVSQTPSNKVTEKGKYVELRCDPISGHTALYWYRQSLGQGPEFLIYFQGTGAADDSGLPNDRFFAVRPEGSVSTLKIQRTERGDSAVYLCASSSASPDTQYFGPGTRLTVL.

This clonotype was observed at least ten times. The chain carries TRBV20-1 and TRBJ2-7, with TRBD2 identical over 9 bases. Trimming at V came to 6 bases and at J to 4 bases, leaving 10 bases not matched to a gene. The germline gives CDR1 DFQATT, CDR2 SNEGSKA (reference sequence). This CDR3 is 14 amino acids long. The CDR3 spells CSAKHSSGIYEQYF. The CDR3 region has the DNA TGCAGTGCGAAGCACTCTAGCGGGATATACGAGCAGTACTTC.

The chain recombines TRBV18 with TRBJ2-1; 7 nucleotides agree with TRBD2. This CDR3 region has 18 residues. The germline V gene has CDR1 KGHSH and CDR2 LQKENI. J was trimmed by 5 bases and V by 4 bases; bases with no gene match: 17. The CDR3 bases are TGTGCCAGCTCACTAAACGCGCCTGGACTAGTGGGAAACAATGAGCAGTTCTTC. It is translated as CASSLNAPGLVGNNEQFF. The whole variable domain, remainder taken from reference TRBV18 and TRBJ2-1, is NAGVMQNPRHLVRRRGQEARLRCSPMKGHSHVYWYRQLPEEGLKFMVYLQKENIIDESGMPKERFSAEFPKEGPSILRIQQVVRGDSAAYFCASSLNAPGLVGNNEQFFGPGTRLTVL.

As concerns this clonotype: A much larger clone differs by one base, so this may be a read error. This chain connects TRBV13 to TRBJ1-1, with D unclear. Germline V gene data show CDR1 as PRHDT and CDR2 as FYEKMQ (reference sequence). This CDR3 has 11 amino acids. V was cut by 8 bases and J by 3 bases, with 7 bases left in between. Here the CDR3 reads CASFGHTEAFF. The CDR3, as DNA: TGTGCCAGCTTCGGGCACACTGAAGCTTTCTTT.

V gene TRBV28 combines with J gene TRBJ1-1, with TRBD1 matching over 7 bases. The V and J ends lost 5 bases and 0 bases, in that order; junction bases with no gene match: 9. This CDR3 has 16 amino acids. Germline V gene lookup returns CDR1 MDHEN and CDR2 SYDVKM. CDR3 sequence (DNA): TGTGCCAGCAGTCCCGGACAGGTACAAATGAACACTGAAGCTTTCTTT. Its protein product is CASSPGQVQMNTEAFF. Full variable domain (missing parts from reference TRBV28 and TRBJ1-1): DVKVTQSSRYLVKRTGEKVFLECVQDMDHENMFWYRQDPGLGLRLIYFSYDVKMKEKGDIPEGYSVSREKKERFSLILESASTNQTSMYLCASSPGQVQMNTEAFFGQGTRLTVV.

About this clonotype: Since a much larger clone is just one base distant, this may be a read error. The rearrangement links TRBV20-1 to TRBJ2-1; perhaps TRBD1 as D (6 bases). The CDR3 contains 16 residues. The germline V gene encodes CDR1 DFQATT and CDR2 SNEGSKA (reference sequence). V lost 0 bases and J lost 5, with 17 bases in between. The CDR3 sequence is CSARESRTESHNEQFF. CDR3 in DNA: TGCAGTGCTAGAGAGTCCCGGACAGAGAGTCACAATGAGCAGTTCTTC.

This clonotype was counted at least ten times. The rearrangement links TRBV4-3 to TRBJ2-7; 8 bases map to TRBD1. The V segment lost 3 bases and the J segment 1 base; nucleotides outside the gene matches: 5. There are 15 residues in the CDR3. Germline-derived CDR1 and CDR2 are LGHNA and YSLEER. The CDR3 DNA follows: TGCGCCAGCAGCCAGTCCGGGACAGGTTCCTACGAGCAGTACTTC. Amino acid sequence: CASSQSGTGSYEQYF.

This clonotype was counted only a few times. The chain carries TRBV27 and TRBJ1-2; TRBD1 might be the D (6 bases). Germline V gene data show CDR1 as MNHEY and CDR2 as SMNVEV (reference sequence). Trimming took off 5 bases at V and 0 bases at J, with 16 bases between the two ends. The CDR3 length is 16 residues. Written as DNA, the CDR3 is TGTGCCAGCAGTCTCTCTGGGGGGCTAGCTAACTATGGCTACACCTTC. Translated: CASSLSGGLANYGYTF.

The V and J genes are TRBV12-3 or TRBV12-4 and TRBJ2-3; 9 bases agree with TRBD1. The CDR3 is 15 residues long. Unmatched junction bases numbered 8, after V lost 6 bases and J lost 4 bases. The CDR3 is CASRNTRQGADTQYF. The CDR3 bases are TGTGCCAGCAGAAACACGCGACAGGGGGCAGATACGCAGTATTTT.

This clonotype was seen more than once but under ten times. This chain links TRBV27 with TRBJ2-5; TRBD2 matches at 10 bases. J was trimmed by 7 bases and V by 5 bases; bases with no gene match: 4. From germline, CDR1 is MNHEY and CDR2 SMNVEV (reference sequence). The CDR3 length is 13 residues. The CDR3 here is CASSLERGGTQYF. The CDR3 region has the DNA TGTGCCAGCAGTCTCGAGCGGGGGGGGACCCAGTACTTC.

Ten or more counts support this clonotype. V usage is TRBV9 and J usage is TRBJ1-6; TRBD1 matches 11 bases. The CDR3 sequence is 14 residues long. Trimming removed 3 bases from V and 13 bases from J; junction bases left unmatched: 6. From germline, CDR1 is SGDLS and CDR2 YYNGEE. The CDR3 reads CASSDGTGGSPLHF. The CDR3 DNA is TGTGCCAGCAGCGACGGGACAGGGGGATCGCCCCTCCACTTT.

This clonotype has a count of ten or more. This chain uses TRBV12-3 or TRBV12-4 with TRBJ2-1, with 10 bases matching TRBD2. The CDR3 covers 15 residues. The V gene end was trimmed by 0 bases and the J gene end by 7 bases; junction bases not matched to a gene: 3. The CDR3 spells CASSLASGRANEQFF. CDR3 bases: TGTGCCAGCAGTTTAGCCAGCGGGAGGGCGAATGAGCAGTTCTTC.

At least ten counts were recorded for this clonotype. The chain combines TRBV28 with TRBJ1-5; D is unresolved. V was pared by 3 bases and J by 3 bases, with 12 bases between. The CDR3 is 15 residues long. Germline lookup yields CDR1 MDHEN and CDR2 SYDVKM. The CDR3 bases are TGTGCCAGCAGTTTCTCAGGTGTCCTCAATCAGCCCCAGCATTTT. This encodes CASSFSGVLNQPQHF.

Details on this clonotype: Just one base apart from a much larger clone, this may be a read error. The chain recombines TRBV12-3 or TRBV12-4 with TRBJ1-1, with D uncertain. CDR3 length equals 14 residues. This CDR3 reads CASSPYTANIEAFF. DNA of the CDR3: TGTGCCAGCAGTCCCTACACAGCGAACATTGAAGCTTTCTTT.

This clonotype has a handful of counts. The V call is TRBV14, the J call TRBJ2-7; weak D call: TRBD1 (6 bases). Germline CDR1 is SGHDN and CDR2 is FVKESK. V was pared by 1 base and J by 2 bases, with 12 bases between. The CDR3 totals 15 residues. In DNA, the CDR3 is TGTGCCAGCAGCCAAGTATTGGGGGCCGCCTACGAGCAGTACTTC. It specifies CASSQVLGAAYEQYF.

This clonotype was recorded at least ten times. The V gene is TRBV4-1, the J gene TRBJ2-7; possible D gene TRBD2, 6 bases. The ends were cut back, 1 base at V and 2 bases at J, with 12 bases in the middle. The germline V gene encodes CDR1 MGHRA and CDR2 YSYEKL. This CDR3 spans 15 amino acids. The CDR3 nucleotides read TGCGCCAGCAGCCAAGTGTCCGGGGAGGCCTACGAGCAGTACTTC. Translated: CASSQVSGEAYEQYF.

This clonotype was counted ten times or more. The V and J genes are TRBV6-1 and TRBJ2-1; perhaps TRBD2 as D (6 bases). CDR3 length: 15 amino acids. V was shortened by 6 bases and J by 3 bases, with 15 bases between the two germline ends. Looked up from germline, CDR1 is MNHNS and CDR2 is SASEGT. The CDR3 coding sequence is TGTGCCAGCAGACCGGGACTGGGGCTCTACAATGAGCAGTTCTTC. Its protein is CASRPGLGLYNEQFF.

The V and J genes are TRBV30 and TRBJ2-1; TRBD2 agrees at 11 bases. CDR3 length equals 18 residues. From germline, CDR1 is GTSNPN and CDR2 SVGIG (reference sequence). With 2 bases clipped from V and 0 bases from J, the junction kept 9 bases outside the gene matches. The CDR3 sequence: CAWSSVAGGPSSYNEQFF. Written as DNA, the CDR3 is TGTGCCTGGAGTTCGGTAGCGGGAGGGCCTAGCTCCTACAATGAGCAGTTCTTC.